This TCR beta chain was identified during a study of T cells in women clearing cervical HPV infection. In regard to this clone: The read terminates 3 residues ahead of where the CDR3 ends, so the germline J gene completes it.

Repertoires were generated with immunoSEQ multiplex PCR, while TCRdb's copy carries only in-frame clones and drops some. The sample is made up of 40,000 or so clones, and the top ten hold roughly 5.8% of it. Trimming cost V 3 bases and J 0 bases; bases outside gene matches: 11. This CDR3 region has 19 residues. This TCR derives from a woman aged 18 to 75 with a cervical HPV16 infection that either progressed to CIN3+ or cleared (not recorded which). Sequenced sample: blood buffy coat. The rearrangement links TRBV12-3 or TRBV12-4 to TRBJ2-1; TRBD2 matches 10 bases. Here the CDR3 reads CASSFPASGSESSYNEQFF. Incomplete CDR3 DNA: TGTGCCAGCAGTTTTCCAGCTAGCGGGAGTGAAAGCTCCTACAATGAG.